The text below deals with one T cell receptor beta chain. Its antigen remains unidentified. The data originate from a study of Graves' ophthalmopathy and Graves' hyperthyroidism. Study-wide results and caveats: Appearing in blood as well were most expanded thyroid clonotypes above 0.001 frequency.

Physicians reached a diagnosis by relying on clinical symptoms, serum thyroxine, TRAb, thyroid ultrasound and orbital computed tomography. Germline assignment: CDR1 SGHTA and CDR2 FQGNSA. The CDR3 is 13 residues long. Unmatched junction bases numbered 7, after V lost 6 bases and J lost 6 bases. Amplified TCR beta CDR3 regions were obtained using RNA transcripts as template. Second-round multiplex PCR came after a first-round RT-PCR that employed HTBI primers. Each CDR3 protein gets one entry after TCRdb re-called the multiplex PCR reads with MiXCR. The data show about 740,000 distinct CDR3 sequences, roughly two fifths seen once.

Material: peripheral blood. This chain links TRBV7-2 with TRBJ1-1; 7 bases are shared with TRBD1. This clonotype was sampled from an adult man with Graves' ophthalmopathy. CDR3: CASSYRGVAEAFF. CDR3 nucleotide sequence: TGTGCCAGCAGTTACAGGGGTGTGGCTGAAGCTTTCTTT.